The 17 T cell receptor beta chains reported below all come from one sample, sequenced in a study of graft-versus-host responses after intestinal transplantation. Sequenced by immunoSEQ multiplex PCR; TCRdb stores in-frame clones only, minus some. The sample lists 80,000 to 100,000 clones, roughly 91% seen once, with about 0.18% in the top ten. These receptors have no known antigen. The sequencing used unstimulated CD4+ T cells sorted from spleen or lymph node cells, collected before transplant. Every receptor here comes from a human donor who was the organ donor for an intestinal transplant.

The V call is TRBV18, the J call TRBJ2-7; TRBD1 aligns across 7 bases. V lost 4 bases and J lost 2; bases outside the gene matches: 8. This CDR3 region has 15 residues. CDR1 KGHSH and CDR2 LQKENI come from the germline V gene. In DNA form, the CDR3 reads TGTGCCAGCTCACTGTATGGGACAGCTGCCTACGAGCAGTACTTC. As protein: CASSLYGTAAYEQYF.

The V gene is TRBV4-1, the J gene TRBJ1-3; D might be TRBD1 (5 bases). The length of the CDR3 is 17 residues. The germline V and J ends were trimmed by 4 bases and 1 base, with 17 bases remaining between them. Germline assignment: CDR1 MGHRA and CDR2 YSYEKL. DNA of the CDR3: TGCGCCAGCAGCCCCTTAGCTTGGACACTGTCTGGAAACACCATATATTTT. Protein product: CASSPLAWTLSGNTIYF.

The chain links TRBV28 to TRBJ1-3; perhaps TRBD1 as D (6 bases). Trimming left V 7 bases short and J 4 bases short, with 17 bases between. The germline gives CDR1 MDHEN, CDR2 SYDVKM. This CDR3 region has 15 residues. The DNA for the CDR3 is TGTGCCAGCAACCGGTGGCAGGGGCTAGGAAACACCATATATTTT. Amino acids: CASNRWQGLGNTIYF.

This clone was seen once. The chain couples TRBV7-3 to TRBJ2-3; 9 bases line up with TRBD1. Germline values: CDR1 SGHTA, CDR2 FQGTGA. The CDR3 is 15 amino acids. The trim removed 6 bases at V and 4 bases at J, leaving 8 bases unmatched. The CDR3 here is CASRSTGGLADTQYF. The CDR3 bases are TGTGCCAGCAGATCCACAGGGGGCTTGGCAGATACGCAGTATTTT.

This clone has a single count. The J gene is TRBJ1-1, the V gene TRBV9; 9 positions match TRBD1. With 4 bases clipped from V and 7 bases from J, the junction kept 14 bases outside the gene matches. Germline V lookup: CDR1 SGDLS, CDR2 YYNGEE. The CDR3 runs 16 residues. The CDR3 protein is CASSRTGGGFGSEAFF. Here the CDR3 DNA reads TGTGCCAGCAGCCGAACAGGGGGCGGGTTTGGGAGTGAAGCTTTCTTT.

This chain joins TRBV7-9 and TRBJ1-2; D not certain. V lost 5 bases and J 2 bases, leaving 18 bases between the germline ends. The CDR3 contains 16 residues. Germline-derived CDR1 and CDR2 are SEHNR and FQNEAQ (reference sequence). The CDR3 here is CASSQVPVQKNYGYTF. CDR3 sequence (DNA): TGTGCCAGCAGCCAGGTCCCCGTACAAAAGAACTATGGCTACACCTTC.

This chain uses TRBV18 with TRBJ1-5, with D possibly being TRBD1 (5 bases). The V end lost 3 bases, the J end lost 7 bases, and 10 bases lay between the germline ends. This CDR3 has 13 residues. The germline V gene encodes CDR1 KGHSH and CDR2 LQKENI. Here the CDR3 reads CASSPTGAQPQHF. The CDR3 DNA is TGTGCCAGCTCACCGACTGGGGCGCAGCCCCAGCATTTT.

The chain couples TRBV9 to TRBJ2-7, with 11 nucleotides matching TRBD2. The ends lost 5 bases at V and 0 bases at J; junction bases unmatched: 28. The CDR3 length is 23 residues. Germline CDR1 reads SGDLS; CDR2 reads YYNGEE. DNA for the CDR3: TGTGCCAGCAGTCGTAGTAGGACAGGCCCAGCGGCTAGCGGGGGGCACGTCTCCTACGAGCAGTACTTC. It is translated as CASSRSRTGPAASGGHVSYEQYF.

This clone appeared a single time. The chain carries TRBV10-3 and TRBJ1-5; D not certain. The CDR3 consists of 15 residues. With 0 bases removed from V and 4 bases from J, the gap between germline ends came to 10 bases. Germline V gives CDR1 ENHRY, CDR2 SYGVKD. The CDR3 here is CAISESAAPNQPQHF. CDR3 DNA sequence: TGTGCCATCAGTGAGTCGGCGGCACCTAATCAGCCCCAGCATTTT.

The J gene is TRBJ2-7, the V gene TRBV4-2; TRBD2 matches at 12 bases. Germline V gene sequence: CDR1 LGHNA, CDR2 YNFKEQ. The CDR3 extends over 15 amino acids. The ends lost 4 bases at V and 2 bases at J; junction bases unmatched: 3. Written as DNA, the CDR3 is TGTGCCAGCAGCCCCCGACTAGCGGGAGCCTACGAGCAGTACTTC. It specifies CASSPRLAGAYEQYF.

The gene calls are TRBV7-2 and TRBJ2-1, with 15 positions matching TRBD2. The ends lost 5 bases at V and 7 bases at J; junction bases unmatched: 6. Germline V gene lookup returns CDR1 SGHTA and CDR2 FQGNSA. This CDR3 has 16 amino acids. DNA for the CDR3: TGTGCCAGCAGCCCTAGGACTAGCGGGGGGGCTAATGAGCAGTTCTTC. It is translated as CASSPRTSGGANEQFF.

The chain recombines TRBV5-1 with TRBJ2-7; TRBD1 aligns across 7 bases. The CDR3 has 13 residues. V shed 3 bases and J 3 bases; nucleotides not matched to a gene: 3. Germline-derived CDR1 and CDR2 are SGHRS and YFSETQ. The DNA of the CDR3 is TGCGCCAGCAGCTCGAACAGGGGCTACGAGCAGTACTTC. Encoded protein: CASSSNRGYEQYF.

V is TRBV5-6 and J is TRBJ2-5; D unresolved. The DNA end lines up better with TRBJ2-7; the J call may be wrong. This CDR3 spans 11 amino acids. CDR1 is SGHDT and CDR2 is YYEEEE in the germline V gene. The CDR3 coding sequence is TGTGCCAGCAGCTTTTTGCGCGAGCAGTACTTC. Translated: CASSFLREQYF.

The chain links TRBV25-1 to TRBJ1-2; D is uncertain. The CDR3 sequence is 12 residues long. Per the germline V gene, CDR1 is MGHDK and CDR2 is SYGVNS. Between the trimmed V and J ends, which lost 4 bases and 4 bases, there was a span of 7 bases. The CDR3 coding sequence is TGTGCCAGCAGTGGCGGGGTCTATGGCTACACCTTC. This codes for CASSGGVYGYTF.

The CDR3 sequence is CASSSPDGGYGYTF. The CDR3 nucleotides read TGTGCCAGCAGCTCTCCCGACGGGGGCTATGGCTACACCTTC. This chain joins TRBV5-4 and TRBJ1-2; possibly TRBD1 for D (5 bases). This CDR3 is built from 14 residues. V lost 3 bases and J lost 4, with 13 bases in between. Germline CDR1 SGHNT, CDR2 YYREEE (reference sequence). The entire variable domain, with the rest obtained from reference TRBV5-4 and TRBJ1-2, is as follows: ETGVTQSPTHLIKTRGQQVTLRCSSQSGHNTVSWYQQALGQGPQFIFQYYREEENGRGNFPPRFSGLQFPNYSSELNVNALELDDSALYLCASSSPDGGYGYTFGSGTRLTVV.

The CDR3 reads CASSAQGGVSYEQYF. CDR3 coding DNA: TGTGCCAGCAGTGCTCAGGGGGGAGTGTCCTACGAGCAGTACTTC. This chain joins TRBV2 and TRBJ2-7, with D perhaps TRBD1 (7 bases). V lost 4 bases and J lost 1, with 14 bases in between. The CDR3 runs to 15 residues. Germline V CDR1 and CDR2: SNHLY, FYNNEI. Filled out from reference TRBV2 and TRBJ2-7, the complete variable domain reads EPEVTQTPSHQVTQMGQEVILRCVPISNHLYFYWYRQILGQKVEFLVSFYNNEISEKSEIFDDQFSVERPDGSNFTLKIRSTKLEDSAMYFCASSAQGGVSYEQYFGPGTRLTVT.

This rearrangement joins TRBV5-6 to TRBJ2-1, with TRBD2 matching over 8 bases. The germline V gene encodes CDR1 SGHDT and CDR2 YYEEEE. With V trimmed by 2 bases and J by 2 bases, 3 bases remained unmatched. This CDR3 is 15 amino acids long. CDR3 bases: TGTGCCAGCAGCTTTGTCGGGGGGGCCTACAATGAGCAGTTCTTC. Protein product: CASSFVGGAYNEQFF.